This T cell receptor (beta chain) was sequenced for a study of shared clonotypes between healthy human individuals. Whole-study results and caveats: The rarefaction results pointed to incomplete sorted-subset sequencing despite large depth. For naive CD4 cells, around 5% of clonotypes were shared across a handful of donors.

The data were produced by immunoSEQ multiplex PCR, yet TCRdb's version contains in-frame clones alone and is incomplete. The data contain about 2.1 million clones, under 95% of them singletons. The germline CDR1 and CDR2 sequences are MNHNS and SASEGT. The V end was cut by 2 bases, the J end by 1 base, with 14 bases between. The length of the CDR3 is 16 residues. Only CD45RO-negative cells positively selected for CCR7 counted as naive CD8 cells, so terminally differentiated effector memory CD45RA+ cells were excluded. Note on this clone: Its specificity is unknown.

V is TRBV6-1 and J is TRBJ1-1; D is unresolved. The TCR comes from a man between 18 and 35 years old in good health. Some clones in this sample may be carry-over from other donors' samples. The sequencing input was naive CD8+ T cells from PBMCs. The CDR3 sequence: CASSEWGNIQNTEAFF. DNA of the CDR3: TGTGCCAGCAGTGAATGGGGTAATATCCAGAACACTGAAGCTTTCTTT.